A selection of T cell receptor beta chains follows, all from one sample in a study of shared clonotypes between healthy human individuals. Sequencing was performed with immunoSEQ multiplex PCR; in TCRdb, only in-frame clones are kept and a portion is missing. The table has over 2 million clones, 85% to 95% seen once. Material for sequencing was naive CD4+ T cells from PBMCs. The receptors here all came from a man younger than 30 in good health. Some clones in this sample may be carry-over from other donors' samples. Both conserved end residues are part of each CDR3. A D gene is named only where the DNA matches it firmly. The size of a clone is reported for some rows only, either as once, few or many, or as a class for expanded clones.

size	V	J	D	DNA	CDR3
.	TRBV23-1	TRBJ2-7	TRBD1	TGCGCCAGCAGTCAATCGGGACAGGGGGGGAGCGGGTCCTACGAGCAGTACTTC	CASSQSGQGGSGSYEQYF
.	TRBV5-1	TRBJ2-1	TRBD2	TGCGCCAGCAGCTTGGAGGGACTAGCGGCCCCGTTCTTC	CASSLEGLAAPFF
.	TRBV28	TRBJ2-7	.	TGTGCCAGCAGCATATTATTCTCCTACGAGCAGTACTTC	CASSILFSYEQYF
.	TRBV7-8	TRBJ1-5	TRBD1	TGTGCCAGCAGCCGCGACAGGGGCAATCAGCCCCAGCATTTT	CASSRDRGNQPQHF
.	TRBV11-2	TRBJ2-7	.	TGTGCCAGCAGCTTCCTACCCTACGAGCAGTACTTC	CASSFLPYEQYF
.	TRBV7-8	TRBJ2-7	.	TGTGCCAGCAGCTTCCGAGGGCACCCTACCTACGAGCAGTACTTC	CASSFRGHPTYEQYF
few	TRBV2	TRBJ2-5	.	TGTGCCAGCAGTGAAATGGAGACCCAGTACTTC	CASSEMETQYF
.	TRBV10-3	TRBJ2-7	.	TGTGCCATCAGTGGTTCGTCGTACGAGCAGTACTTC	CAISGSSYEQYF
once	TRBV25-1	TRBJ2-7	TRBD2	TGTGCCAGAGGGGATAGGGCGGGAGAGTTCTACGAGCAGTACTTC	CARGDRAGEFYEQYF
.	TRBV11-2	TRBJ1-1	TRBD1	TGTGCCAGCAGCTTAGGGGACAGGGGGCGTCCGAACACTGAAGCTTTCTTT	CASSLGDRGRPNTEAFF
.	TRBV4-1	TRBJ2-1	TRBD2	TGCGCCAGCAGCGGCGAAGGACCGGGGACTAGTCGGGGGGCGATTGATGAGCAGTTCTTC	CASSGEGPGTSRGAIDEQFF